This T cell receptor beta chain was captured by sequencing in a study of control samples from healthy donors and cancer patients. TCRdb keeps only in-frame clones here, not all; method: immunoSEQ multiplex PCR. The table has approximately 79,000 clones, about 91% seen once; the top ten hold roughly 6.7%. The sample consisted of blood. The receptor comes from a man aged 50 to 59 in good health.

CDR3 in DNA: TGCGCCAGCAGCCTGGGCCGACGGAACGTTTACAATGAGCAGTTCTTC. Protein: CASSLGRRNVYNEQFF. The chain carries TRBV5-1 and TRBJ2-1, with D hard to call. The V gene's germline CDR1 is SGHRS and CDR2 YFSETQ. The V end was cut by 4 bases, the J end by 4 bases, with 18 bases between. CDR3 length equals 16 residues. Drawing the rest from reference TRBV5-1 and TRBJ2-1, the complete variable domain is KAGVTQTPRYLIKTRGQQVTLSCSPISGHRSVSWYQQTPGQGLQFLFEYFSETQRNKGNFPGRFSGRQFSNSRSEMNVSTLELGDSALYLCASSLGRRNVYNEQFFGPGTRLTVL.